This is a list of T cell receptor beta chains from one sample in a study of T cell changes during pregnancy in multiple sclerosis. Repertoires were generated with immunoSEQ multiplex PCR, while TCRdb's copy carries only in-frame clones and drops some. This table holds around 60,000 clones, roughly 96% found once. The sequencing here drew on CD8+ T cells from peripheral blood mononuclear cells, taken after pregnancy. Receptors originate from a female donor with multiple sclerosis, enrolled in a pregnancy study. The CDR3 runs from the conserved cysteine through the conserved F or W. A D gene is named only where the DNA matches it firmly. Size is omitted from some rows. Given values are once, few, many or a class for expanded clones.

>TRBV28|NA|NA|TRBJ2-3
CASSSPRGTDTQYF
TGTGCCAGCAGTTCCCCCAGGGGTACAGATACGCAGTATTTT
>TRBV18|TRBD1|NA|TRBJ2-4
CASSPDTGQGEYF
TGTGCCAGCTCACCCGACACGGGACAGGGGGAGTACTTC
>TRBV7-9|NA|NA|TRBJ2-5
CASSPLQETQYF
TGTGCCAGCAGCCCTTTGCAAGAGACCCAGTACTTC
>TRBV9|NA|NA|TRBJ2-1
CASSVAGDGYNEQFF
TGTGCCAGCAGCGTAGCTGGAGACGGCTACAATGAGCAGTTCTTC
>TRBV29-1|TRBD2|NA|TRBJ2-1
CSVRLADSYNEQFF
TGCAGCGTCCGACTAGCGGACTCCTACAATGAGCAGTTCTTC
>TRBV28|TRBD2|few|TRBJ2-1
CASSVGLAGGGVYNEQFF
TGTGCCAGCAGTGTCGGATTAGCGGGAGGGGGCGTATACAATGAGCAGTTCTTC
>TRBV5-4|NA|once|TRBJ2-3
CASSPPGGADTQYF
TGTGCCAGCAGCCCCCCGGGGGGCGCGGATACGCAGTATTTT
>TRBV28|TRBD2|NA|TRBJ2-7
CASSSSTSGRAPYEQYF
TGTGCCAGCAGTTCATCCACGAGCGGGAGGGCCCCCTACGAGCAGTACTTC
>TRBV19|NA|NA|TRBJ1-1
CASKRGNTEAFF
TGTGCCAGTAAAAGGGGGAACACTGAAGCTTTCTTT
>TRBV4-2|NA|NA|TRBJ2-3
CASSQERSGPSSTDTQYF
TGTGCCAGCAGCCAAGAGCGCAGCGGGCCATCTAGCACAGATACGCAGTATTTT
>TRBV6-1|NA|NA|TRBJ2-7
CASSERTESYEQYF
TGTGCCAGCAGTGAACGGACAGAATCCTACGAGCAGTACTTC
>TRBV7-2|NA|NA|TRBJ2-1
CASSQAFEQFF
TGTGCCAGCAGCCAAGCCTTTGAGCAGTTCTTC
>TRBV5-1|NA|NA|TRBJ2-1
CASSLAGEQFF
TGCGCCAGCAGCTTGGCCGGTGAGCAGTTCTTC
>TRBV4-3|TRBD1|NA|TRBJ2-7
CASSQGDSSYEQYF
TGCGCCAGCAGCCAAGGGGACAGTTCCTACGAGCAGTACTTC
>TRBV7-8|TRBD1|NA|TRBJ1-1
CASSFPKGQISHTEAFF
TGTGCCAGCAGCTTTCCGAAGGGACAGATCTCTCACACTGAAGCTTTCTTT
>TRBV10-1|NA|NA|TRBJ2-3
CASSEEPSVGTDTQYF
TGCGCCAGCAGTGAGGAGCCTAGCGTCGGAACAGATACGCAGTATTTT
>TRBV6-5|NA|NA|TRBJ2-3
CASSYSLSTDTQYF
TGTGCCAGCAGTTACTCACTTAGCACAGATACGCAGTATTTT
>TRBV9|NA|NA|TRBJ2-2
CASSVEGAEFTGELFF
TGTGCCAGCAGCGTAGAAGGGGCAGAGTTCACCGGGGAGCTGTTTTTT
>TRBV15|NA|NA|TRBJ2-6
CATSRHYPAPQSAGSGANVLTF
TGTGCCACCAGCAGACACTACCCCGCTCCTCAATCCGCGGGCTCTGGGGCCAACGTCCTGACTTTC
>TRBV19|NA|NA|TRBJ2-3
CASGQMSTDTQYF
TGTGCCAGTGGGCAGATGAGCACAGATACGCAGTATTTT
>TRBV7-9|TRBD1|NA|TRBJ2-1
CASSSDRLSYNEQFF
TGTGCCAGCAGCTCGGACAGGTTGTCGTACAATGAGCAGTTCTTC
>TRBV29-1|NA|NA|TRBJ2-2
CSVAWPNTGELFF
TGCAGCGTCGCCTGGCCAAACACCGGGGAGCTGTTTTTT
>TRBV7-9|TRBD1|NA|TRBJ2-2
CASTPGDRGNTGELFF
TGTGCCAGCACCCCGGGGGACAGGGGTAACACCGGGGAGCTGTTTTTT
>TRBV27|NA|NA|TRBJ2-1
CASSPRKGNYNEQFF
TGTGCCAGCAGTCCCCGGAAGGGGAACTACAATGAGCAGTTCTTC
>TRBV15|NA|NA|TRBJ2-7
CATSRDRSYEQYF
TGTGCCACCAGCAGAGATAGAAGCTACGAGCAGTACTTC
>TRBV27|TRBD1|NA|TRBJ1-2
CASSLWRDSDGYTF
TGTGCCAGCAGTTTATGGCGGGACAGCGATGGCTACACCTTC
>TRBV13|TRBD2|NA|TRBJ2-7
CASSLKTSGVYEQYF
TGTGCCAGCAGCCTAAAGACTAGCGGGGTCTACGAGCAGTACTTC
>TRBV21-1|NA|NA|TRBJ2-2
CASYHELHLTNYTGELFF
TGTGCCAGCTACCACGAATTACACTTGACTAACTACACCGGGGAGCTGTTTTTT
>TRBV19|NA|NA|TRBJ1-1
CATKLTEGYTEAFF
TGTGCAACTAAACTGACGGAGGGGTACACTGAAGCTTTCTTT
>TRBV10-3|NA|NA|TRBJ2-7
CAIGPVVGAKTYEQYF
TGTGCCATCGGTCCCGTGGTGGGGGCTAAAACCTACGAGCAGTACTTC
>TRBV7-9|TRBD1|NA|TRBJ2-3
CASSLDRVVTDTQYF
TGTGCCAGCAGCCTGGACAGGGTGGTCACAGATACGCAGTATTTT
>TRBV28|NA|NA|TRBJ2-1
CASSSFLAGYNEQFF
TGTGCCAGCAGTTCCTTCCTCGCCGGGTACAATGAGCAGTTCTTC
>TRBV7-9|TRBD1|NA|TRBJ2-1
CASSSGQGAYNEQFF
TGTGCCAGCAGCTCAGGACAGGGGGCCTACAATGAGCAGTTCTTC
>TRBV7-9|NA|NA|TRBJ1-4
CASTAGGAREKLFF
TGTGCCAGCACCGCGGGGGGGGCCCGTGAAAAACTGTTTTTT
>TRBV6-5|NA|once|TRBJ2-5
CASSYGSQETQYF
TGTGCCAGCAGTTACGGCAGCCAAGAGACCCAGTACTTC
>TRBV19|TRBD1|once|TRBJ1-2
CASSTPGQGTRGYTF
TGTGCCAGTAGTACTCCGGGACAGGGGACGCGGGGCTACACCTTC
>TRBV25-1|NA|NA|TRBJ2-7
CASSGRDGSSYEQYF
TGTGCCAGCAGTGGACGGGACGGGAGCTCCTACGAGCAGTACTTC
>TRBV7-3|NA|NA|TRBJ2-1
CASSVLGGGDEQFF
TGTGCCAGCAGCGTCTTGGGCGGCGGGGATGAGCAGTTCTTC
>TRBV4-1|NA|NA|TRBJ1-5
CASSQAAQGSNQPQHF
TGCGCCAGCAGCCAAGCGGCGCAGGGCAGCAATCAGCCCCAGCATTTT
>TRBV7-9|TRBD2|NA|TRBJ2-3
CASSTSGRRPTDTQYF
TGTGCCAGCAGCACGAGCGGGAGGAGACCGACAGATACGCAGTATTTT
>TRBV12-5|TRBD2|NA|TRBJ2-5
CASGWGTSGRALETQYF
TGTGCTAGTGGTTGGGGGACTAGCGGGAGGGCCTTAGAGACCCAGTACTTC
>TRBV28|TRBD1|NA|TRBJ1-5
CASLEQGGITHQPQHF
TGTGCCAGCCTTGAACAAGGGGGCATCACCCATCAGCCCCAGCATTTT
>TRBV6-1|NA|NA|TRBJ1-1
CASRSSAGTFF
TGTGCCAGCAGGAGCTCGGCAGGGACTTTCTTT
>TRBV28|NA|NA|TRBJ1-1
CASSPGSNTEAFF
TGTGCCAGCAGTCCAGGTTCAAACACTGAAGCTTTCTTT
>TRBV27|TRBD1|NA|TRBJ2-2
CASSSPRQGLGTGELFF
TGTGCCAGCAGTTCACCTCGACAGGGGTTGGGAACCGGGGAGCTGTTTTTT
>TRBV7-9|TRBD2|NA|TRBJ2-7
CASSPRLATSYEQYF
TGTGCCAGCAGCCCTCGACTAGCGACATCCTACGAGCAGTACTTC
>TRBV11-2|NA|NA|TRBJ2-3
CASSHPDSTTDTQYF
TGTGCCAGCAGCCACCCCGACAGTACCACAGATACGCAGTATTTT
>TRBV6-5|NA|NA|TRBJ2-2
CASSYTGSNTGELFF
TGTGCCAGCAGTTACACAGGGTCGAACACCGGGGAGCTGTTTTTT
>TRBV7-9|TRBD2|NA|TRBJ2-3
CASSLGSGTSLAQYF
TGTGCCAGCAGCTTAGGGTCAGGGACTAGCCTTGCGCAGTATTTT
>TRBV13|NA|NA|TRBJ2-7
CASSFDSPYEQYF
TGTGCCAGCAGCTTCGACTCCCCCTACGAGCAGTACTTC
>TRBV5-1|TRBD2|NA|TRBJ2-5
CASSLVWKRERNQETQYF
TGCGCCAGCAGCTTGGTTTGGAAGCGGGAGAGGAACCAAGAGACCCAGTACTTC
>TRBV27|TRBD1|NA|TRBJ2-7
CASRGWTGGNEQYF
TGTGCCAGCAGGGGTTGGACAGGAGGCAACGAGCAGTACTTC
>TRBV7-2|NA|NA|TRBJ2-3
CASSPASTDTQYF
TGTGCCAGCAGCCCCGCGAGCACAGATACGCAGTATTTT